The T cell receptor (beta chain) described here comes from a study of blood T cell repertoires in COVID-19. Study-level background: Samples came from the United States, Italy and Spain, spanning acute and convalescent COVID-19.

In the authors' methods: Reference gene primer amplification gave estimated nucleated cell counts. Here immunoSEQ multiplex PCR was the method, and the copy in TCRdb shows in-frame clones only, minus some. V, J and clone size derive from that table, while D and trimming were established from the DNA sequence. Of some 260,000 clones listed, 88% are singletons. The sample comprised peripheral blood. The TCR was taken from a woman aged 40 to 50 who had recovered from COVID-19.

CDR3 nucleotides: TGCAGCGTTTCCATGGGCAGGCGGAACACTGAAGCTTTCTTT. Encoded protein: CSVSMGRRNTEAFF. The chain recombines TRBV29-1 with TRBJ1-1; D call uncertain. The CDR3 contains 14 residues. V was trimmed by 5 bases and J by 1 base, leaving 14 bases between them. Germline CDR1 is SQVTM and CDR2 is ANQGSEA.